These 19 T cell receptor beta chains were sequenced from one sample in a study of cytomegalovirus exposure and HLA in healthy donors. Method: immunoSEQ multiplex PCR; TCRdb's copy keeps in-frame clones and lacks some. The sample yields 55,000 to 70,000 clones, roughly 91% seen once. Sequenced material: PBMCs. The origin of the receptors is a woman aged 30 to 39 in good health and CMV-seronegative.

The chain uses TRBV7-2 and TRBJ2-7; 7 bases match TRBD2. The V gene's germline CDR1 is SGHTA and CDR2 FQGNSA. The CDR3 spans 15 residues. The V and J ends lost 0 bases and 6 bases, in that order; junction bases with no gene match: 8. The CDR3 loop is CASSLAMGGPGEQYF. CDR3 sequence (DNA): TGTGCCAGCAGCTTAGCAATGGGAGGGCCTGGCGAGCAGTACTTC. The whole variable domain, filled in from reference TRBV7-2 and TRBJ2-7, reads GAGVSQSPSNKVTEKGKDVELRCDPISGHTALYWYRQSLGQGLEFLIYFQGNSAPDKSGLPSDRFSAERTGGSVSTLTIQRTQQEDSAVYLCASSLAMGGPGEQYFGPGTRLTVT.

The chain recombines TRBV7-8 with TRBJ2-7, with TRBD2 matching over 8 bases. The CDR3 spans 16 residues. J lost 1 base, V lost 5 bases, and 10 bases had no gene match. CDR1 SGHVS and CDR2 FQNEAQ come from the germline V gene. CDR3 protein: CASSDLIVAGSYEQYF. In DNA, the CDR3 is TGTGCCAGCAGCGACCTCATAGTAGCGGGGTCCTACGAGCAGTACTTC.

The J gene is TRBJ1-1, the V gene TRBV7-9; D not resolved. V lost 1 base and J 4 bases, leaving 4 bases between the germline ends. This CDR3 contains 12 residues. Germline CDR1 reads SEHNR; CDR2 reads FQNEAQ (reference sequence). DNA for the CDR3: TGTGCCAGCAGCTTAGTGAGCACTGAAGCTTTCTTT. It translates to CASSLVSTEAFF.

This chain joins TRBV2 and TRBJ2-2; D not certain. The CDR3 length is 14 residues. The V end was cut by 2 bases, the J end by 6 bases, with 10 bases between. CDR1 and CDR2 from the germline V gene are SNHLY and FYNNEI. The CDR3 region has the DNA TGTGCCAGCAGTGAAATAAGCGATGCCGGGGAGCTGTTTTTT. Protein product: CASSEISDAGELFF.

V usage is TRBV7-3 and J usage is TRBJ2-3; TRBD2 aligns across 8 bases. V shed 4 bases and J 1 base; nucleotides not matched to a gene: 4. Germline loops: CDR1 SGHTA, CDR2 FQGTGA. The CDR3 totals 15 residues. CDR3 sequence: CASSSKTSGTDTQYF. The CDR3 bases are TGTGCCAGCAGCTCAAAGACTAGCGGCACAGATACGCAGTATTTT.

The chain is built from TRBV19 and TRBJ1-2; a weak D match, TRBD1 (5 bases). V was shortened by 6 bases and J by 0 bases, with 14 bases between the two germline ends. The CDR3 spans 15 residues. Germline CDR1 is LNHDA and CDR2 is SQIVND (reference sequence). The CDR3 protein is CASRGTEDPNYGYTF. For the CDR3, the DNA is TGTGCCAGTAGGGGGACTGAAGACCCTAACTATGGCTACACCTTC.

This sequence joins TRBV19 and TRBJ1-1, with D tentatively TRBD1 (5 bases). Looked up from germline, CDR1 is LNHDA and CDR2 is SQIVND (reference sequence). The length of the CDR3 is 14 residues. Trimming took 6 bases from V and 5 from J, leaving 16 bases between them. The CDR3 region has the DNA TGTGCCAGTAGGGACTACAAGGGGACGACTGAAGCTTTCTTT. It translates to CASRDYKGTTEAFF.

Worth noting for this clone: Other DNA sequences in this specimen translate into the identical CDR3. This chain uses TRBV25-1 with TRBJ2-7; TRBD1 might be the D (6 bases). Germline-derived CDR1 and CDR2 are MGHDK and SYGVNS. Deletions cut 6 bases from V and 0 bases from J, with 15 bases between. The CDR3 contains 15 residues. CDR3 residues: CASSPPGTLSYEQYF. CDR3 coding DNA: TGTGCCAGCAGCCCGCCCGGGACACTCTCCTACGAGCAGTACTTC.

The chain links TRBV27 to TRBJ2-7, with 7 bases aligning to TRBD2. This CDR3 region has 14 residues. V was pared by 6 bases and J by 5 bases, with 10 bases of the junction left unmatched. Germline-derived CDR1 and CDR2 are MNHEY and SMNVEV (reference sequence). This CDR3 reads CASRTGTTRHEQYF. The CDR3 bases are TGTGCCAGCAGAACCGGGACTACTCGCCACGAGCAGTACTTC.

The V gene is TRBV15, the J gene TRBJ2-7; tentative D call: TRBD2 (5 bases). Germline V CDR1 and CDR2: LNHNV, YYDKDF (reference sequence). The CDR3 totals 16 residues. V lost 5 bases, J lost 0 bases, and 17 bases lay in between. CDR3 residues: CATSFYAGPSSYEQYF. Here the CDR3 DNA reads TGTGCCACCAGCTTTTACGCGGGTCCTAGCTCCTACGAGCAGTACTTC.

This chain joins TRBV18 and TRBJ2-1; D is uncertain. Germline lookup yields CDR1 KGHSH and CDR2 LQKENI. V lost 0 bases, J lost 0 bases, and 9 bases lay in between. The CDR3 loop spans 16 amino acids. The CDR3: CASSPPAASSYNEQFF. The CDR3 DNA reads TGTGCCAGCTCACCACCGGCGGCTAGCTCCTACAATGAGCAGTTCTTC. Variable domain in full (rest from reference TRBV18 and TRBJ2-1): NAGVMQNPRHLVRRRGQEARLRCSPMKGHSHVYWYRQLPEEGLKFMVYLQKENIIDESGMPKERFSAEFPKEGPSILRIQQVVRGDSAAYFCASSPPAASSYNEQFFGPGTRLTVL.

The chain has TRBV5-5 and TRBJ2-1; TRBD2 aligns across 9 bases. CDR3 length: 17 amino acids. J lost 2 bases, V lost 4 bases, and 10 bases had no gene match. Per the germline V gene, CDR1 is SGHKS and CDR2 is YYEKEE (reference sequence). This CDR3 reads CASSPREAGGPYNEQFF. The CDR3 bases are TGTGCCAGCAGCCCCCGGGAAGCGGGAGGCCCCTACAATGAGCAGTTCTTC.

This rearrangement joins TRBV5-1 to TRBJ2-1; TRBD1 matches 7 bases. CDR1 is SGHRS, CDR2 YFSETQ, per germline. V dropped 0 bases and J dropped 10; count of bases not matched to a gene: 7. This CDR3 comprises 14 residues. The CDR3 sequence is CASSLGQGSEEQFF. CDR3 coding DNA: TGCGCCAGCAGCTTGGGACAGGGTTCGGAAGAGCAGTTCTTC.

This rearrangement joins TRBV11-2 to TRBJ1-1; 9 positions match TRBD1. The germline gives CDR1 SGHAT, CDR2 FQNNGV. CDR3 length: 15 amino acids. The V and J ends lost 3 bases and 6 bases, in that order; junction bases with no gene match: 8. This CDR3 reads CASSLAFGTGSEAFF. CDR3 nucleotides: TGTGCCAGCAGCTTGGCGTTCGGGACAGGGTCTGAAGCTTTCTTT.

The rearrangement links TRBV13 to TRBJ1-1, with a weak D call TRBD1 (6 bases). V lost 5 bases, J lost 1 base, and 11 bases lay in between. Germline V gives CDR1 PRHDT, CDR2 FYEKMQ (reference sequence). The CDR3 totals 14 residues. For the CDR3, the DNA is TGTGCCAGCAGCAGCGGACAGACGAACACTGAAGCTTTCTTT. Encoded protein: CASSSGQTNTEAFF.

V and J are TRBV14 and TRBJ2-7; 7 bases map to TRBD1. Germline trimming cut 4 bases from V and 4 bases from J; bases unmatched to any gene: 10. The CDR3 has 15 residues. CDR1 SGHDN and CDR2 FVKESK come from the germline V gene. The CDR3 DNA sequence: TGTGCCAGCAGCCGGTCGGGACAGAGAATTTACGAGCAGTACTTC. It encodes CASSRSGQRIYEQYF. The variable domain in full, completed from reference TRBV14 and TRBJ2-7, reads EAGVTQFPSHSVIEKGQTVTLRCDPISGHDNLYWYRRVMGKEIKFLLHFVKESKQDESGMPNNRFLAERTGGTYSTLKVQPAELEDSGVYFCASSRSGQRIYEQYFGPGTRLTVT.

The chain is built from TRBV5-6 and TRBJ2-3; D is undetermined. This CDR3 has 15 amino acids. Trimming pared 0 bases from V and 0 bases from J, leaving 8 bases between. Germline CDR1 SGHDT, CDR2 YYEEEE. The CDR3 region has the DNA TGTGCCAGCAGCTTGGTATTAGAAAGCACAGATACGCAGTATTTT. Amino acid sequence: CASSLVLESTDTQYF.

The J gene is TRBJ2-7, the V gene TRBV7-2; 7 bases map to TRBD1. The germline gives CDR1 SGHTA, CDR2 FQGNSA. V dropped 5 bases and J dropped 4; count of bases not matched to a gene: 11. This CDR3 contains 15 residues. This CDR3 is CASSLGSRGRYEQYF. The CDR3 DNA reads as TGTGCCAGCAGCCTCGGGTCGAGGGGGCGGTACGAGCAGTACTTC.

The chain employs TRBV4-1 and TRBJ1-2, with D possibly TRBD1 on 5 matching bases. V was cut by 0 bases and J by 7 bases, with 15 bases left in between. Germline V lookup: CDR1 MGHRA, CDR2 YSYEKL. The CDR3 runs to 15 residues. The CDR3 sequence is CASSQEARVGGGYTF. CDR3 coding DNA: TGCGCCAGCAGCCAAGAGGCCAGGGTCGGGGGTGGCTACACCTTC.